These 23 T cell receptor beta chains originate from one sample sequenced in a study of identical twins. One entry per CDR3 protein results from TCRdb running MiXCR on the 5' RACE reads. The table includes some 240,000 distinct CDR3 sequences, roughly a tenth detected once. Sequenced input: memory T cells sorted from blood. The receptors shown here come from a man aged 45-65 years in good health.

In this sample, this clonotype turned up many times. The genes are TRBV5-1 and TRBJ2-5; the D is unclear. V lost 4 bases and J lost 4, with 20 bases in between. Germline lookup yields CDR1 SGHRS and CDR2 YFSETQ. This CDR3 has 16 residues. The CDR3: CASSPMGSASGETQYF. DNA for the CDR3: TGCGCCAGCAGCCCGATGGGTAGTGCGTCGGGAGAGACCCAGTACTTC.

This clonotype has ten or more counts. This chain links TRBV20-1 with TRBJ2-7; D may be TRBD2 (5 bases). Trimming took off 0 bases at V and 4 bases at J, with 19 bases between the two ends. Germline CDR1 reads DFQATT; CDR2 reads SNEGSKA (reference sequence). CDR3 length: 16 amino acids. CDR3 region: CSARDQASRTGYEQYF. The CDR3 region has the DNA TGCAGTGCTAGAGATCAGGCTAGCCGGACGGGATACGAGCAGTACTTC.

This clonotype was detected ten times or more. The DNA for the CDR3 is TGTGCCAGCAGTTTAGGGACAGGGGGGCCGTATGGCTACACCTTC. This sequence encodes CASSLGTGGPYGYTF. The V gene is TRBV12-3 or TRBV12-4, the J gene TRBJ1-2, with 10 nucleotides matching TRBD1. The CDR3 runs 15 residues. V shed 1 base, J shed 5 bases, and the junction held 4 bases outside the gene matches.

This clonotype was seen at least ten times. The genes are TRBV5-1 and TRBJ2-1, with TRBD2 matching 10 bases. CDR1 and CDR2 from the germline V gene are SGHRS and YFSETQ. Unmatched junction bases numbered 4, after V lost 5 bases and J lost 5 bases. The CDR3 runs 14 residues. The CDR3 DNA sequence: TGCGCCAGCAGGTTTCTAGCGGGGGACAATGAGCAGTTCTTC. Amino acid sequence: CASRFLAGDNEQFF.

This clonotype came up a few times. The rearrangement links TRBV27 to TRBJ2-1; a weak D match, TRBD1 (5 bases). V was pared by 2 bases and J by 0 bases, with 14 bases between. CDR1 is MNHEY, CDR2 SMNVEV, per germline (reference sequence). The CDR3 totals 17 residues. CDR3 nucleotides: TGTGCCAGCAGTTTAGGGTCAGGGCTGAGCTCCTACAATGAGCAGTTCTTC. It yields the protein CASSLGSGLSSYNEQFF.

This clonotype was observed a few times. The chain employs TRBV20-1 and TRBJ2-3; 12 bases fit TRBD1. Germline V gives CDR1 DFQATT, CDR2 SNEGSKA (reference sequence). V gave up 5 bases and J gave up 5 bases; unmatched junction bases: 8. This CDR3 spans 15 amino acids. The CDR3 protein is CSAEGTGGVKDTQYF. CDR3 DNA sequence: TGCAGTGCTGAGGGGACAGGGGGCGTAAAAGATACGCAGTATTTT.

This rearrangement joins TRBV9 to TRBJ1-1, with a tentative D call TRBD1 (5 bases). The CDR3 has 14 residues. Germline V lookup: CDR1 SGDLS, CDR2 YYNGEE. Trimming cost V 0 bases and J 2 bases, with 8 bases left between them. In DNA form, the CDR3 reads TGTGCCAGCAGCGTAGTAGGGGCTAACACTGAAGCTTTCTTT. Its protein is CASSVVGANTEAFF.

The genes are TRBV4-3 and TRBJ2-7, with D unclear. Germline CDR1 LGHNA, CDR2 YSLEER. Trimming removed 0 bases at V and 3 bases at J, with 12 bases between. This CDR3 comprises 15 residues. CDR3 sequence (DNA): TGCGCCAGCAGCCAAGATCTTGCTAGAATCTACGAGCAGTACTTC. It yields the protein CASSQDLARIYEQYF.

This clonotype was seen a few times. The CDR3 loop reads CASSYSILASYEQYF. The CDR3, as DNA: TGTGCCAGCAGTTACTCGATTTTAGCCTCCTACGAGCAGTACTTC. This chain links TRBV6-5 with TRBJ2-7; D call uncertain. V shed 0 bases and J shed 0 bases, with 9 bases lying between them. CDR3 size: 15 residues. Per germline, CDR1 MNHEY and CDR2 SVGAGI.

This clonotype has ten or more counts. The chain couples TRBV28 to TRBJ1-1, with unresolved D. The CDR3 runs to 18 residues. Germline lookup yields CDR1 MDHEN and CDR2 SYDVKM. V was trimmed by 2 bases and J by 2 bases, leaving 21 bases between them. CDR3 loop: CASSLLLGRARSNTEAFF. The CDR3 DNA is TGTGCCAGCAGTTTACTGCTCGGGCGGGCGCGGTCTAACACTGAAGCTTTCTTT.

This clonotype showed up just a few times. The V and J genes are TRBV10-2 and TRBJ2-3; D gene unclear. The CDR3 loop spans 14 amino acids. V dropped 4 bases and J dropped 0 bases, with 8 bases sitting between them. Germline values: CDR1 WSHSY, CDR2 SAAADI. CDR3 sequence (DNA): TGCGCCAGCAGTGCTTTTAGGAGCACAGATACGCAGTATTTT. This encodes CASSAFRSTDTQYF.

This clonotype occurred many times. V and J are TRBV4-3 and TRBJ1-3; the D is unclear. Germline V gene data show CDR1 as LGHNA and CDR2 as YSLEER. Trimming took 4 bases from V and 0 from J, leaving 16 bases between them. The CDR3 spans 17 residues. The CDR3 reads CASSPSPAGSSGNTIYF. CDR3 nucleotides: TGCGCCAGCAGCCCATCCCCGGCGGGGAGCTCTGGAAACACCATATATTTT.

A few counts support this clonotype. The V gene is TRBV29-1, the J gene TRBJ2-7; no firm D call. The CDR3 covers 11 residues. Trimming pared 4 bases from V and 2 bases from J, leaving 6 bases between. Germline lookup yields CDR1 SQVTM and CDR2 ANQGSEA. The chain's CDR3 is CSVAKTYEQYF. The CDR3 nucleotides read TGCAGCGTTGCCAAAACCTACGAGCAGTACTTC.

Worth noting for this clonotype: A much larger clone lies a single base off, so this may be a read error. The CDR3 loop is CASSTVGRWNEQFF. As DNA, the CDR3 is TGTGCCAGCAGTACCGTGGGTAGGTGGAATGAGCAGTTCTTC. The chain is built from TRBV12-3 or TRBV12-4 and TRBJ2-1; D is unclear. The CDR3 is 14 residues long. V lost 5 bases to trimming and J lost 7 bases, with 15 bases between them.

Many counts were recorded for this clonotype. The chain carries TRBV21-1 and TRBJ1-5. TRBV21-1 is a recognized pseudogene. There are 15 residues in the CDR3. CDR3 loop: CASIVPRESGQPQHF. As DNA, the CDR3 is TGTGCCAGCATAGTCCCCAGGGAATCAGGTCAGCCCCAGCATTTT.

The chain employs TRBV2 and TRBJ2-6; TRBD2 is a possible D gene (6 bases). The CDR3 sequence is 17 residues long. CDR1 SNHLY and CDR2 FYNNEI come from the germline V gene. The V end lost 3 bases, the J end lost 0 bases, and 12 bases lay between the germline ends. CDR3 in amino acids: CASSDEGGSSGANVLTF. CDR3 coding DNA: TGTGCCAGCAGTGACGAGGGAGGCTCCTCTGGGGCCAACGTCCTGACTTTC.

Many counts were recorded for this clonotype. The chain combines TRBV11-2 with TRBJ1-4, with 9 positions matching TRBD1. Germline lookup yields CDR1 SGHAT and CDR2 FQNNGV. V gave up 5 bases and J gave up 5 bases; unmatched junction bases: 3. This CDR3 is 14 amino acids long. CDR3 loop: CASSRTGANEKLFF. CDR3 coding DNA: TGTGCCAGCAGCCGGACAGGGGCCAATGAAAAACTGTTTTTT.

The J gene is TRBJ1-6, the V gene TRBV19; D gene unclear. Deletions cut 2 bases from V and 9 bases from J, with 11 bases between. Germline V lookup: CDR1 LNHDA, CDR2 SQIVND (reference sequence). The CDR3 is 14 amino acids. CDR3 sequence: CASSIRDTSSPLHF. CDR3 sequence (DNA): TGTGCCAGTAGTATAAGGGATACCAGTTCACCCCTCCACTTT.

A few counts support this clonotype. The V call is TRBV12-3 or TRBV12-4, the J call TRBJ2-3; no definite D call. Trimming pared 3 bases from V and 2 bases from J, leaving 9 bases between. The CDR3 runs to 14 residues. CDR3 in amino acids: CASSLGTLTDTQYF. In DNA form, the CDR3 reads TGTGCCAGCAGTTTGGGCACCCTCACAGATACGCAGTATTTT.

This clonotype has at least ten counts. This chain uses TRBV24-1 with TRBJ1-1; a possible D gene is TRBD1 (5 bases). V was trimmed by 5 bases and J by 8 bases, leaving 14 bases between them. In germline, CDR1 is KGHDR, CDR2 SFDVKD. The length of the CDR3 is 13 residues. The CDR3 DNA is TGTGCCACCAGTGTAGGACACAGGAGCGAAGCTTTCTTT. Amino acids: CATSVGHRSEAFF.

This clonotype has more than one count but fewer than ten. The CDR3 reads CASSLALGRGFQPLHF. CDR3 DNA: TGTGCCAGCAGCTTAGCGCTGGGACGGGGTTTCCAACCCCTCCACTTT. The chain has TRBV7-8 and TRBJ1-6, with D possibly TRBD1 on 5 matching bases. Trimming removed 0 bases at V and 12 bases at J, with 18 bases between. The germline V gene has CDR1 SGHVS and CDR2 FQNEAQ. This CDR3 is 16 amino acids long.

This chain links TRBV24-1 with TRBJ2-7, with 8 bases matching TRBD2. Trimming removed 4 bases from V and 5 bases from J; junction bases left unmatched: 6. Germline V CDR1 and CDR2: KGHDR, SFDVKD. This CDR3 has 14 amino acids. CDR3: CATSDSGSYHEQYF. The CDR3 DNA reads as TGTGCCACCAGTGACAGCGGGAGTTACCACGAGCAGTACTTC.

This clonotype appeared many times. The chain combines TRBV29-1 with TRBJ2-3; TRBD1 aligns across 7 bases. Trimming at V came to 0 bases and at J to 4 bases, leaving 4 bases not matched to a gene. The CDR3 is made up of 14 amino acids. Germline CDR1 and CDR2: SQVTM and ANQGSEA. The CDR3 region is CSVEDGTGADTQYF. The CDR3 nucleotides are TGCAGCGTTGAAGATGGAACAGGGGCAGATACGCAGTATTTT.